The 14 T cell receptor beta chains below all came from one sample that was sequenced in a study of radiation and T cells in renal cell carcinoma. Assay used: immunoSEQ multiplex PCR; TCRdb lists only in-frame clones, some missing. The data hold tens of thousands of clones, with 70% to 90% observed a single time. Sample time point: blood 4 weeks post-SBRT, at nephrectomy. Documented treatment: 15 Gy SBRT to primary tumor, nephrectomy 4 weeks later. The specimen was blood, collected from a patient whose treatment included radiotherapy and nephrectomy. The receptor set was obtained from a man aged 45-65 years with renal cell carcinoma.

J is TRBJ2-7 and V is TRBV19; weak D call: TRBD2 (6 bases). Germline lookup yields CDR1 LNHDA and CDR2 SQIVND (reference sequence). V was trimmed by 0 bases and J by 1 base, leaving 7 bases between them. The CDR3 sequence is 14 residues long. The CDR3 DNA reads TGTGCCAGTAGTATAGATGCGGGATCCTACGAGCAGTACTTC. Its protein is CASSIDAGSYEQYF.

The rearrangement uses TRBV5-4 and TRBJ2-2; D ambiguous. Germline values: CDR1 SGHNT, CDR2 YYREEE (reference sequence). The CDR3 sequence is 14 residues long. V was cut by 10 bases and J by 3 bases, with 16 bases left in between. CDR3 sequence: CAFLAQVDTGELFF. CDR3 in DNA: TGTGCCTTTTTGGCGCAGGTTGACACCGGGGAGCTGTTTTTT.

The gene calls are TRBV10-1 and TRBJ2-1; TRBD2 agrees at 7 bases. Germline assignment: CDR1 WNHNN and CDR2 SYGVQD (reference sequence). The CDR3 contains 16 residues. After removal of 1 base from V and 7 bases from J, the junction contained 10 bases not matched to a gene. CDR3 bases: TGCGCCAGCAGTGAGTGGGAGAGCGGGAATTCGAATGAGCAGTTCTTC. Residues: CASSEWESGNSNEQFF.

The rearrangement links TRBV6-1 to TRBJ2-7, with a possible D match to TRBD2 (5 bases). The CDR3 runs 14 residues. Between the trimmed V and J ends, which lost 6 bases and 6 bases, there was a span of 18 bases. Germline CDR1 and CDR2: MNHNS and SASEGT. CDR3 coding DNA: TGTGCCAGCAGGCCCGGGATCGACAATGCCGAGCAGTACTTC. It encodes CASRPGIDNAEQYF.

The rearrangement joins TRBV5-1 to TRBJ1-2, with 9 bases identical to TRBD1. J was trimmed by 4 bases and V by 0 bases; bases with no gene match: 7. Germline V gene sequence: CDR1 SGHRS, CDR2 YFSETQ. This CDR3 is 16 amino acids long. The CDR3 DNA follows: TGCGCCAGCAGCTTGGACCCCGGGACAGGGTCCTATGGCTACACCTTC. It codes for CASSLDPGTGSYGYTF. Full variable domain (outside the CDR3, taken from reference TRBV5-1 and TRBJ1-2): KAGVTQTPRYLIKTRGQQVTLSCSPISGHRSVSWYQQTPGQGLQFLFEYFSETQRNKGNFPGRFSGRQFSNSRSEMNVSTLELGDSALYLCASSLDPGTGSYGYTFGSGTRLTVV.

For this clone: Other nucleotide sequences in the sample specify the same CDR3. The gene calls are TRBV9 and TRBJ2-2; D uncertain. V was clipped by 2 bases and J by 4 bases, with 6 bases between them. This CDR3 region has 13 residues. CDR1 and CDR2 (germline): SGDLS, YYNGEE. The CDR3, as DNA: TGTGCCAGCAGCGTTGCCAGCACCGGGGAGCTGTTTTTT. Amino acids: CASSVASTGELFF. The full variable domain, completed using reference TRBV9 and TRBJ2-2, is DSGVTQTPKHLITATGQRVTLRCSPRSGDLSVYWYQQSLDQGLQFLIQYYNGEERAKGNILERFSAQQFPDLHSELNLSSLELGDSALYFCASSVASTGELFFGEGSRLTVL.

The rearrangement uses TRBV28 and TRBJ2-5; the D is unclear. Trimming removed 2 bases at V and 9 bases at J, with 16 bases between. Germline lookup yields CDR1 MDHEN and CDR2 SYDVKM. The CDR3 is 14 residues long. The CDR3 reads CASSLDPGLQPQYF. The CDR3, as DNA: TGTGCCAGCAGTTTAGATCCGGGTCTGCAACCCCAGTACTTC.

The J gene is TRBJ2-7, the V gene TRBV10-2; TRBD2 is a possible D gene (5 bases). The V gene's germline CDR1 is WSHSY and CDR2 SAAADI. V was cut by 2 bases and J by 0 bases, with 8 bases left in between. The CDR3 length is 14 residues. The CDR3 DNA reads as TGCGCCAGCAGTGAGCCCGGGGACTCCTACGAGCAGTACTTC. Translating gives CASSEPGDSYEQYF.

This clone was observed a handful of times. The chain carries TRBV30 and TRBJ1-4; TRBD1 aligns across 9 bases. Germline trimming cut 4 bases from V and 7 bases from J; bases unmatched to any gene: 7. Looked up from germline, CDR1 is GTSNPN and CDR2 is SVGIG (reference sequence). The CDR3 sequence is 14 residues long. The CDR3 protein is CAWMGGTGSEKLFF. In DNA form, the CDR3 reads TGTGCCTGGATGGGTGGGACAGGGAGTGAAAAACTGTTTTTT.

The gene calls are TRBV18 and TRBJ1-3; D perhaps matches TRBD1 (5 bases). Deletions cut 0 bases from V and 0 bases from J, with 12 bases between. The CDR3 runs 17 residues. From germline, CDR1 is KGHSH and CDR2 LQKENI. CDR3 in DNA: TGTGCCAGCTCACCACCGAAGGGGTCCTACTCTGGAAACACCATATATTTT. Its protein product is CASSPPKGSYSGNTIYF.

The CDR3 spells CASSLGKTETQYF. Written as DNA, the CDR3 is TGTGCCAGCAGCTTGGGAAAGACAGAGACCCAGTACTTC. The chain has TRBV7-6 and TRBJ2-5; D gene unclear. Per germline, CDR1 SGHVS and CDR2 FNYEAQ. V was clipped by 3 bases and J by 4 bases, with 9 bases between them. The CDR3 loop spans 13 amino acids.

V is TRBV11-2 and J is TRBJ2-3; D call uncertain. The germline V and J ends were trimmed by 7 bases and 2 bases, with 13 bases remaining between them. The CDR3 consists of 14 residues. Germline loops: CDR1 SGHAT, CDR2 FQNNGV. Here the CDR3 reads CASKGDPDTDTQYF. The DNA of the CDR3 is TGTGCCAGCAAGGGCGACCCCGACACAGATACGCAGTATTTT.

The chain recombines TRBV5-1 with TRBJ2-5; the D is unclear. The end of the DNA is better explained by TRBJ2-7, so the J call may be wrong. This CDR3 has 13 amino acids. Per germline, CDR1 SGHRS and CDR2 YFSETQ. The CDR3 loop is CASSLVSLYEQYF. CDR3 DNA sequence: TGCGCCAGCAGCTTGGTATCTTTGTACGAGCAGTACTTC.

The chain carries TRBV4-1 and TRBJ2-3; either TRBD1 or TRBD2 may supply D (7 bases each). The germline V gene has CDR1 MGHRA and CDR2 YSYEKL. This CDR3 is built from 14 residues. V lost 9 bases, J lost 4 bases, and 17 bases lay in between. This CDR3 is CASGKRDRSDTQYF. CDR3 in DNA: TGCGCCAGTGGAAAGCGGGACAGATCAGATACGCAGTATTTT.